The rows below give T cell receptor beta chains drawn from one sample of a study of blood T cells in healthy people across ages. TCRdb redid the calling of the 5' RACE reads with MiXCR, one entry per CDR3 protein. The repertoire consists of approximately 730,000 distinct CDR3 sequences, with about 48% occurring once and the leading ten covering under 50%. The sequencing sample was made of blood. Every receptor here comes from a man older than 75 in good health. Both conserved end residues are part of each CDR3. Each record gives: V gene, clone size, D gene, J gene, CDR3 DNA, CDR3 protein. The D gene is left open where the match is weak. Rows give clone size only sometimes, using once, few, many, or a class for an expanded clone.

TRBV20-1,.,TRBD2,TRBJ2-5,TGCAGTGCTAGCTGGCTAGCGGAGAAGGGGGAGACCCAGTACTTC,CSASWLAEKGETQYF
TRBV7-2,.,TRBD2,TRBJ2-7,TGTGCCAGCAGCTTAGATGGGACTAGCGGGAGGCTACTCTACAATGAGCAGTACTTC,CASSLDGTSGRLLYNEQYF
TRBV13,few,.,TRBJ2-7,TGTGCCAGCAGCCCCCTCCTAGAGGGGAACTCCTACGAGCAGTACTTC,CASSPLLEGNSYEQYF
TRBV29-1,.,TRBD1,TRBJ2-7,TGCAGCGTTGACCGGACAGGGGGCGGATACGAGCAGTACTTC,CSVDRTGGGYEQYF
TRBV5-1,.,.,TRBJ2-7,TGCGCCAGCAGCGAGCCAGGCAGCAACGAGCAGTACTTC,CASSEPGSNEQYF
TRBV15,.,.,TRBJ2-4,TGTGCCACCAGCAGAGGGGGGTCCGAAAACATTCAGTACTTC,CATSRGGSENIQYF
TRBV7-7,.,.,TRBJ2-3,TGTGCTAGCAGCTTAGTCCCAGGGGCAGATACGCAGTATTTT,CASSLVPGADTQYF
TRBV7-2,once,.,TRBJ2-3,TGTGCCAGCAGTGGACAGCGGGTATCGCAGTATTTT,CASSGQRVSQYF
TRBV7-3,.,.,TRBJ1-2,TGTGCCAGCAGCTTAACGGTTACTGGTGGCTACACCTTC,CASSLTVTGGYTF
TRBV7-9,.,.,TRBJ1-6,TGTGCCAGCAGCTTTGCCGGGGGTAATAATTCACCCCTCCACTTT,CASSFAGGNNSPLHF
TRBV3-1,.,TRBD2,TRBJ2-5,TGTGCCAGCAGCCAAGACCCGGCTAGCGGGACGGGGACCCAGTACTTC,CASSQDPASGTGTQYF
TRBV7-2,few,.,TRBJ1-5,TGTGCCAGCAGCGACTCCGGGAGCAGCAATCAGCCCCAGCATTTT,CASSDSGSSNQPQHF
TRBV20-1,few,.,TRBJ2-7,TGCAGTGCAAACACCCCGGAGGGGGGGAGCTACGAGCAGTACTTC,CSANTPEGGSYEQYF
TRBV7-2,.,.,TRBJ2-7,TGTGCCAGCAGCCGGGACGGAAGCTCCTCCTACGAGCAGTACTTC,CASSRDGSSSYEQYF
TRBV7-2,few,.,TRBJ2-7,TGTGCCAGCAGCTTGAGGGCTACGATCTCCTACGAGCAGTACTTC,CASSLRATISYEQYF
TRBV5-1,.,.,TRBJ2-3,TGCGCCAGCAGCTTGGAGTCGAGAGGGGGAGGGAATACGCAGTATTTT,CASSLESRGGGNTQYF
TRBV10-3,few,.,TRBJ2-1,TGTGCCATATCGGGCCAGGCGAGCTCCTACAATGAGCAGTTCTTC,CAISGQASSYNEQFF
TRBV28,many,.,TRBJ2-7,TGTGCCAGCAGTTTATCAGGCCCCTACGAGCAGTACTTC,CASSLSGPYEQYF
TRBV20-1,.,TRBD1,TRBJ1-2,TGCAGTGCTCGACAGGGATTGGGTGGCTACACCTTC,CSARQGLGGYTF
TRBV7-7,.,TRBD2,TRBJ2-1,TGTGCTAGCAGCTTAGCCCAGCGGGGGGAATTCTCCTACAATGAGCAGTTCTTC,CASSLAQRGEFSYNEQFF
TRBV29-1,.,TRBD1,TRBJ2-3,TGCAGCGTTGTTAAGGGGGCGGATACGCAGTATTTT,CSVVKGADTQYF
TRBV18,.,.,TRBJ1-2,TGTGCCAGTTCACCACCGTTCCTTAACTATGGCTACACCTTC,CASSPPFLNYGYTF
TRBV12-3/TRBV12-4,few,TRBD2,TRBJ2-5,TGTGCCAGCAGTCTTGGACTAGCGGCGTACCAAGAGACCCAGTACTTC,CASSLGLAAYQETQYF
TRBV15,.,.,TRBJ1-1,TGTGCCACCAGCAGGGACGGGACCACTGAAGCTTTCTTT,CATSRDGTTEAFF
TRBV7-2,.,.,TRBJ1-1,TGTGTCAGCAGCCTAACAGGGAACACTGAAGCTTTCTTT,CVSSLTGNTEAFF
TRBV27,few,TRBD2,TRBJ2-2,TGTGCCAGCAGTCTCCTCCTGACTAGCGAGAGCCCTTCGGAGCTGTTTTTT,CASSLLLTSESPSELFF
TRBV7-9,few,.,TRBJ1-5,TGTGCCAGCAGCTACGAGGGCCTTAGCAATCAGCCCCAGCATTTT,CASSYEGLSNQPQHF
TRBV3-1,.,.,TRBJ2-3,TGTGCCAGCAACCAAGCCGCGGTCTCCGGCACAGATACGCAGTATTTT,CASNQAAVSGTDTQYF
TRBV12-3/TRBV12-4,.,TRBD1,TRBJ2-2,TGTGCCAGCAGTCGACAGGGGAGTACCGGGGAGCTGTTTTTT,CASSRQGSTGELFF
TRBV28,.,TRBD2,TRBJ2-7,TGTGCCAGCAGTGGGGGACTAGCGGGAGTCCCCCGCGAGCAGTACTTC,CASSGGLAGVPREQYF
TRBV2,.,.,TRBJ2-1,TGTGCCAGCAGTGTAGAGGCGGGCTTCTACAATGAGCAGTTCTTC,CASSVEAGFYNEQFF
TRBV28,.,.,TRBJ2-1,TGTGCCAGCAGCCTACCTTTGTACAATGAGCAGTTCTTC,CASSLPLYNEQFF
TRBV24-1,.,.,TRBJ2-1,TGTGCCACCAGTGATTTAGATGGGACCACCCCCGAGGGTGAGCAGTTCTTC,CATSDLDGTTPEGEQFF
TRBV7-3,.,.,TRBJ2-7,TGTGCCAGCAGCCTCAATATCGCAGCCGAGCAGTACTTC,CASSLNIAAEQYF
TRBV3-1,.,TRBD1,TRBJ1-2,TGTGCCAGCAGCCCCCGGGACAGGGGGCGAGAAGGCTACACCTTC,CASSPRDRGREGYTF
TRBV5-8,many,.,TRBJ1-2,TGTGCCAGCAGCTTGGTATGGGGGGCCTCTGGCTACACCTTC,CASSLVWGASGYTF
TRBV4-2,.,.,TRBJ2-7,TGTGCCAGCAGCCCAGCAGAGCTAGCCTACGAGCAGTACTTC,CASSPAELAYEQYF
TRBV5-1,.,TRBD1,TRBJ1-2,TGCGCCAGCAGCTTGGACCCTCCGGGACAGCCGTCTGGTTGGAACTATGGCTACACCTTC,CASSLDPPGQPSGWNYGYTF
TRBV10-3,few,.,TRBJ2-7,TGTGCCATCAGTGAGTCTGTATGGTACGAGCAGTACTTC,CAISESVWYEQYF
TRBV7-6,.,.,TRBJ2-7,TGTGCCAGCAGCATGGATACTAGCTCCTACGAGCAGTACTTC,CASSMDTSSYEQYF
TRBV11-2,.,TRBD2,TRBJ2-5,TGTGCCAGCAGCTTAGTTATGTTCAGCGGGAGCTCGGAGACCCAGTACTTC,CASSLVMFSGSSETQYF
TRBV12-3/TRBV12-4,.,.,TRBJ1-2,TGTGCCAGCACCTCAGCGGGGCTCCCTCACTATGGCTACACCTTC,CASTSAGLPHYGYTF
TRBV29-1,many,.,TRBJ2-1,TGCAGCTGCTGGGACAATGAGCAGTTCTTC,CSCWDNEQFF
TRBV20-1,.,.,TRBJ2-5,TGCAGTGCTAGATACCCGGAAGAGACCCAGTACTTC,CSARYPEETQYF
TRBV20-1,few,.,TRBJ2-7,TGCAGTGCTAGAGATGGGGGTAGCGGATTGAATTACGAGCAGTACTTC,CSARDGGSGLNYEQYF
TRBV5-1,.,TRBD2,TRBJ2-1,TGCGCCAGCAGCCCAATGCCTAGCGGACGACCGCAGGAGCAGTTCTTC,CASSPMPSGRPQEQFF
TRBV6-5,.,TRBD2,TRBJ2-1,TGTGCCAGCAGGACTAGCGGGCTGGGCGAGCAGTTCTTC,CASRTSGLGEQFF
TRBV20-1,.,.,TRBJ1-4,TGCAGTGCTAGCAGGGTTAGGGGGGAAAAACTGTTTTTT,CSASRVRGEKLFF
TRBV18,.,.,TRBJ1-1,TGTGCCAGCTCACCTGGGGGGGAGGAAGCTTTCTTT,CASSPGGEEAFF
TRBV20-1,.,.,TRBJ2-4,TGCAGTGCTAGGGACCCTTACGGCATTCAGTACTTC,CSARDPYGIQYF
TRBV28,.,.,TRBJ2-1,TGTGCCAGCAGTTTAGGTCACAGGGATGAGCAGTTCTTC,CASSLGHRDEQFF
TRBV20-1,.,.,TRBJ2-3,TGCAGGGCCCCCGGGCGGGCAGATACGCAGTATTTT,CRAPGRADTQYF
TRBV9,.,TRBD1,TRBJ2-3,TGTGCCAGCAGCCCCAGAGGCAGGGGGCGGGCAGATACGCAGTATTTT,CASSPRGRGRADTQYF
TRBV6-5,.,.,TRBJ1-1,TGTGCCAGCATCGAATCCGTGGGTCTGAACACTGAAGCTTTCTTT,CASIESVGLNTEAFF
TRBV20-1,.,.,TRBJ1-1,TGCAGTGCTAGAGACCGGACAGAAGAATGGGCTGAAGCTTTCTTT,CSARDRTEEWAEAFF
TRBV24-1,.,.,TRBJ1-1,TGTGCCGCCAGTGATGCCATACTGAACACTGAAGCTTTCTTT,CAASDAILNTEAFF
TRBV4-2,few,.,TRBJ2-6,TGTGCCAGCAGCCAAGACGTAGCCTCTGGGGCCAACGTCCTGACTTTC,CASSQDVASGANVLTF
TRBV3-1,few,TRBD1,TRBJ1-6,TGTGCCAGCAGCCCTTCAGGGGGTGGCCCCCTCCACTTT,CASSPSGGGPLHF
TRBV19,.,.,TRBJ2-5,TGTGCCAGTAGTACCCCAGGGCACCAAGAGACCCAGTACTTC,CASSTPGHQETQYF